Listed below are T cell receptor beta chains from one sample, sequenced in a study of vaccination and CD4 T cells after COVID-19. TCRdb reprocessed the PCR reads via MiXCR and lists one record per CDR3 protein. The table records under 20,000 distinct CDR3 sequences, over 50% of them present only once. Which antigens these TCRs recognize remains unknown. The input for sequencing was CD4+ T cells from blood, cultured in vitro, taken about 7 months after SARS-CoV-2 vaccination. The receptors stem from a human donor who had recovered from COVID-19. CDR3s include the opening cysteine and the closing phenylalanine or tryptophan. The order of the fields is D gene, V gene, clone size, J gene, CDR3 DNA, CDR3 protein. The D gene is left open where the match is weak. Some rows have no size entry. The others give once, few or many, or a class for an expanded clone.

D: TRBD2; V: TRBV6-1; size: few; J: TRBJ2-5; DNA: TGTGCCACGCGGGGGACTAGCGGAGAGACCCAGTACTTC; CDR3: CATRGTSGETQYF
D: .; V: TRBV11-3; size: .; J: TRBJ2-3; DNA: TGTGCCAGCAGCGGAAGGGATCAGGGTACGCAGTATTTT; CDR3: CASSGRDQGTQYF
D: TRBD2; V: TRBV7-2; size: few; J: TRBJ2-5; DNA: TGTGCCAGCAGCTTAATTAGCGGGGCCTCCGGCGGGACCCAGTACTTC; CDR3: CASSLISGASGGTQYF
D: .; V: TRBV7-3; size: .; J: TRBJ1-1; DNA: TGTGCCAGCAGCTTACAACCTGTGAACACTGAAGCTTTCTTT; CDR3: CASSLQPVNTEAFF
D: TRBD1; V: TRBV2; size: .; J: TRBJ2-7; DNA: TGTGCCAGCGGTGGGGACAGCTCCTACGAGCAGTACTTC; CDR3: CASGGDSSYEQYF
D: TRBD1; V: TRBV7-2; size: .; J: TRBJ1-2; DNA: TGTGCCAGCAGCCTCCGAAGGACAGGGGGCTTAAACTACACCTTC; CDR3: CASSLRRTGGLNYTF
D: .; V: TRBV7-2; size: .; J: TRBJ2-2; DNA: TGTGCCAGCGTTCAGTGGGGGGCGAACACCGGGGAGCTGTTTTTT; CDR3: CASVQWGANTGELFF
D: .; V: TRBV20-1; size: few; J: TRBJ2-7; DNA: TGCAGTGCGCCCAGCTCCTACGAGCAGTACTTC; CDR3: CSAPSSYEQYF
D: .; V: TRBV7-3; size: .; J: TRBJ1-1; DNA: TGTGCCAGCAGCTCGAGTCCGGGTTGGACTGAAGCTTTCTTT; CDR3: CASSSSPGWTEAFF
D: TRBD1; V: TRBV12-3/TRBV12-4; size: few; J: TRBJ1-1; DNA: TGTGCCAGCAGGGGACAGGGAGGGAGGAACACTGAAGCTTTCTTT; CDR3: CASRGQGGRNTEAFF
D: TRBD2; V: TRBV7-2; size: .; J: TRBJ2-5; DNA: TGTGCCAGCAGCTTAGATGCGGGGGGCCTAGAGACCCAGTACTTC; CDR3: CASSLDAGGLETQYF
D: .; V: TRBV12-3/TRBV12-4; size: .; J: TRBJ1-5; DNA: TGTGCCAGCAGTTTCCGGGGCAATGTTCAGCCCCAGCATTTT; CDR3: CASSFRGNVQPQHF
D: TRBD2; V: TRBV6-5; size: .; J: TRBJ2-1; DNA: TGTGCCAGCAGTTCCGAACTAGCGACACGGGAGCGGAGGAATGAGCAGTTCTTC; CDR3: CASSSELATRERRNEQFF
D: .; V: TRBV2; size: .; J: TRBJ1-1; DNA: TGTGCCAGCAGTGAAGCAAGGGGGGCTGAAGCTTTCTTT; CDR3: CASSEARGAEAFF
D: .; V: TRBV7-3; size: .; J: TRBJ2-7; DNA: TGTGCCAGCAGCTTACAGCGGACGGTAGCCTACGAGCAGTACTTC; CDR3: CASSLQRTVAYEQYF
D: .; V: TRBV6-1; size: .; J: TRBJ2-3; DNA: TGTGCCAGCAGTGAAGCGCCAGTGAGCACAGATACGCAGTATTTT; CDR3: CASSEAPVSTDTQYF
D: .; V: TRBV7-3; size: .; J: TRBJ1-2; DNA: TGTGCCAGCAGCTTACGGGAAACAGGCGGTGGCTACACCTTC; CDR3: CASSLRETGGGYTF
D: .; V: TRBV5-8; size: .; J: TRBJ1-2; DNA: TGTGCCAGCAGCTTGTGGGGATATGGCTACACCTTC; CDR3: CASSLWGYGYTF